This entry describes one T cell receptor (beta chain). This clone was picked up one time. Its antigen specificity is not known. Per-base qualities were not stored, and no clone one base away is much larger. In the same sample, other DNA sequences code for this CDR3. These data belong to a study of shared clonotypes between healthy human individuals (dated by TCRdb to 2020 to 2021). Looking at the study overall: A couple of women and a few men aged 18 to 49 years were included in the cohort. Between about 0.94 and 8.9 billion PBMCs per donor were obtained by leukapheresis. For each donor, CD4 naive and CD4 memory were each given three plates, CD8 naive was given two plates, and CD8 memory was given one plate. To increase sequencing depth and limit assay-specific biases, different laboratories used diverse techniques to prepare libraries and sequence TCR repertoires. The study deeply sequenced blood TCR repertoires of about 5 healthy adults to estimate repertoire size and the extent of clonotype sharing between individuals. Study-wide findings and limitations: Sampling was limited to blood, and TCR repertoires in tissue likely differ from TCR repertoires in blood. Higher generation probabilities were observed for clonotypes shared by all four sorted-subset donors than for non-shared clonotypes. Naive subsets generally had larger estimated clonotype richness than memory subsets did. Pairwise subsampling indicated that sequencing depth was expected to affect the degree of clonotype sharing among donors. Rarefaction of sorted-subset datasets indicated incomplete sequencing despite the large sequencing depth. Sharing across a few donors was observed for approximately 5% of naive CD4, over 3% of naive CD8, about 2.3% of memory CD4, and roughly 0.4% of memory CD8 clonotypes. The genetic and exposure-history diversity represented was limited by the small number of donors.

Healthy HIV-negative adults with no recently reported acute infections or vaccinations were included as donors. Every donor was a Caucasian adult living in Nashville, Tennessee, USA. Magnetic negative selection was used to enrich CD4+ T cells, after which naive cells were positively selected on CD45RA and the negative fraction became the memory subset. Blood was obtained by leukapheresis, after which PBMCs were separated by Ficoll-Histopaque density gradient centrifugation and cryopreserved in liquid nitrogen vapor phase. Analytical flow cytometry was used to check the purity and quantity of each magnetically sorted T cell population. From each sorted fraction, genomic DNA was isolated and quantified by UV absorbance on a Nanodrop 2000c. V drops 0 bases and J drops 3 bases, leaving 13 bases in between. The germline V gene provides CDR1 SGHRS and CDR2 YFSETQ. Its CDR3 holds 15 amino acids, cysteine through phenylalanine. CDR3 DNA only is kept here, 45 bases in frame from base 1.

Using the deep immunoSEQ assay, multiplex PCR amplified TCR CDR3 regions from genomic DNA. For each cell subset, the extracted genomic DNA was distributed evenly across all wells of several immunoSEQ 96-well plates, and each plate served as one replicate. For sorted subsets, 150 to 250 ng genomic DNA, equal to tens of thousands of T cell genomes, was loaded into each replicate PCR. Purified libraries were quantified with a Qubit 3.0 fluorometer, sized on a Bioanalyzer 2100, and re-quantified with the KAPA Library Quantification kit. A separate single-read 150-cycle Illumina NextSeq 550 flow cell was used to sequence each immunoSEQ 96-well plate. The original pipeline was this. Because the immunoSEQ output included only junctional sequences and no quality scores, the filtering could not be the same as the filtering used for full-length reads. To assign V/J genes and CDR3, sequences were annotated using PyIR, a Python wrapper for IgBLAST v1.9, with IMGT germline references. Reads were filtered out if the reads had weak V/J assignments (E-value above 1e-6), no CDR3, stop codons, out-of-frame junctions, or ambiguous translated residues. V3J clonotypes were defined as sequences sharing the same inferred V gene, J gene, and CDR3 amino acid sequence. The percentage overlap between two repertoires was calculated by dividing the number of shared unique clonotypes by the size of the smaller repertoire. Three approaches were used to assess repertoire richness: RTK rarefaction, the Chao1 estimator, and Recon v2.1 estimates of unobserved clonotypes. OLGA was used to compute generation probabilities for all TCRbeta clonotypes that the gDNA method yielded from a few donors. As stored in TCRdb, this immuneACCESS dataset retains in-frame rearrangements with V and J assigned. A fraction of the clones does not appear; measured against another copy, unresolved V genes explain less than half of the discrepancy, and the remainder lacks a known reason. V and J calls and clone size follow that table, whereas D and trimming were derived from the DNA. The sample contains over a million clones, about 76% of them found a single time. In total, the top ten clones hold about 1.5% of the sample.

The specimen sequenced was memory CD4+ T cells sorted from blood. Interpreted using the paper, the cell subset or site label stands for: CD45RA-negative fraction. This receptor was identified in a man aged 18 to 29 in good health. Rearrangement joined TRBV5-1 to TRBJ2-7; too little of a D gene remains to name it. The DNA reads TGCGCCAGCAGCTTGGGAAGGACGGGTGTCTACGAGCAGTACTTC. This encodes CASSLGRTGVYEQYF.